This TCR beta chain appears in the sequencing data of a study of T cells in Graves' hyperthyroidism and ophthalmopathy. Germline assignment: CDR1 SGHTA and CDR2 FQGNSA. The CDR3 has 14 residues. The trim removed 6 bases at V and 7 bases at J, leaving 9 bases unmatched. RNA transcripts served as the template for amplifying TCR beta CDR3 regions. First-round RT-PCR with HTBI primers amplified the TCR CDR3 region. TCRdb re-called the multiplex PCR reads with MiXCR, one entry per CDR3 protein. The sample holds 360,000 or so distinct CDR3 sequences, about a sixth seen once. PBMCs came from 9 to 10 ml fresh peripheral blood.

J is TRBJ2-7 and V is TRBV7-2; 10 bases agree with TRBD2. Sample: blood. The TCR comes from a middle-aged woman with Graves' ophthalmopathy. The DNA for the CDR3 is TGTGCCAGCAGTCAGCTAGCGGGAGTTTTTGAGCAGTACTTC. This encodes CASSQLAGVFEQYF.